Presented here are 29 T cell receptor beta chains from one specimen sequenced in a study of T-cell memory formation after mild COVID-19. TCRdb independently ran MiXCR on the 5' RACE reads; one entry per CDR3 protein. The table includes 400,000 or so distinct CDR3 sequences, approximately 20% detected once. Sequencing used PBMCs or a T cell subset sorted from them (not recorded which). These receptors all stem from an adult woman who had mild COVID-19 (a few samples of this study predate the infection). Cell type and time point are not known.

In DNA, the CDR3 is TGTGCCAGCAGCTTAGCGGGGGGACTTCGGGAGCAGTTCTTC. Encoded protein: CASSLAGGLREQFF. The V gene is TRBV11-1, the J gene TRBJ2-1; weak D call: TRBD2 (6 bases). This CDR3 comprises 14 residues. V shed 0 bases and J shed 10 bases, with 13 bases lying between them. Germline CDR1 SGHAT, CDR2 FQDESV (reference sequence).

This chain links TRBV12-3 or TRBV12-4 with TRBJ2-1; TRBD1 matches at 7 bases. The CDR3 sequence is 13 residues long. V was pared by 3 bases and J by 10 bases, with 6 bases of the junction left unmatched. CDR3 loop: CASSFTGVGEQFF. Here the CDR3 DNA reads TGTGCCAGCAGTTTCACAGGGGTGGGGGAGCAGTTCTTC.

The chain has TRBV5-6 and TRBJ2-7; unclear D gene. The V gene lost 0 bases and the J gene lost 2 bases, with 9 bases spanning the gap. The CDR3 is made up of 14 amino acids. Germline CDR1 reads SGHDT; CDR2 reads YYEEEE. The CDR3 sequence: CASSLARKAYEQYF. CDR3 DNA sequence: TGTGCCAGCAGCTTGGCCCGGAAAGCCTACGAGCAGTACTTC.

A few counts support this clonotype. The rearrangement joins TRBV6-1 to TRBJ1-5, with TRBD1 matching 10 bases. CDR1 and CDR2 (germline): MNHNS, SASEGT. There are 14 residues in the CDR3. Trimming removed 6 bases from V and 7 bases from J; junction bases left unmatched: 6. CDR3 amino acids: CASRSGQGDQPQHF. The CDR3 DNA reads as TGTGCCAGCAGATCCGGACAGGGGGACCAGCCCCAGCATTTT.

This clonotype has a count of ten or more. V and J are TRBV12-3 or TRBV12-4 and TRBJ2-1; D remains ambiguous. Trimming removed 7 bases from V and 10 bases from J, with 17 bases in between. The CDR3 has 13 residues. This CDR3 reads CASTVDGLGEQFF. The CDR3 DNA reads TGTGCCAGCACCGTAGACGGTCTGGGGGAGCAGTTCTTC.

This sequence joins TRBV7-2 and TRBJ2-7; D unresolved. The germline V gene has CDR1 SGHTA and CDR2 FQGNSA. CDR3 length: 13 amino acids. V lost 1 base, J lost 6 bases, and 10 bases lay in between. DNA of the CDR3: TGTGCCAGCAGCTTAGGCTTCTTTAGCGAGCAGTACTTC. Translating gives CASSLGFFSEQYF.

CDR3 coding DNA: TGTGCCAGCAGCTTTGATGTGCGGGGGCCCTACGAGCAGTACTTC. This encodes CASSFDVRGPYEQYF. V and J are TRBV7-2 and TRBJ2-7; perhaps TRBD2 as D (7 bases). Germline CDR1 reads SGHTA; CDR2 reads FQGNSA. The CDR3 contains 15 residues. Trimming cost V 3 bases and J 2 bases, with 14 bases left between them.

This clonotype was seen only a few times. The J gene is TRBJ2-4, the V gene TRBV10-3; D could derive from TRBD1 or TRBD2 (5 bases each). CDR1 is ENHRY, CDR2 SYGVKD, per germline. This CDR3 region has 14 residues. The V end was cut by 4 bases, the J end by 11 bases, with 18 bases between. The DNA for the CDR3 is TGTGCCATCAGTGGGGAACGGGACGTCCCCTTTCAGTACTTC. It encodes CAISGERDVPFQYF.

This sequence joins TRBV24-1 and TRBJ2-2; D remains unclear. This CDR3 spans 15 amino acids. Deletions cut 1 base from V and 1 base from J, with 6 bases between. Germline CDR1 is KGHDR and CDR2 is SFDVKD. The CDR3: CATSDLGENTGELFF. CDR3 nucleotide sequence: TGTGCCACCAGTGATTTAGGAGAGAACACCGGGGAGCTGTTTTTT.

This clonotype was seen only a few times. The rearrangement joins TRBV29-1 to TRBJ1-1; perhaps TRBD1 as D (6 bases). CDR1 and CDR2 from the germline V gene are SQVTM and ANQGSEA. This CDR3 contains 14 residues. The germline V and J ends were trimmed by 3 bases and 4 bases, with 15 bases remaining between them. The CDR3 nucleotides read TGCAGCGTTGACCGGTACGCAGGGGTCACTGAAGCTTTCTTT. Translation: CSVDRYAGVTEAFF.

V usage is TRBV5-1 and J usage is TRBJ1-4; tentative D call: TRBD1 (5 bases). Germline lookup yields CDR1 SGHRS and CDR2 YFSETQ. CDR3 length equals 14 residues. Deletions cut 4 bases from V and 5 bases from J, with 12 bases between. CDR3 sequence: CASSQDRPNEKLFF. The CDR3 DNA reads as TGCGCCAGCAGCCAAGACAGACCCAATGAAAAACTGTTTTTT.

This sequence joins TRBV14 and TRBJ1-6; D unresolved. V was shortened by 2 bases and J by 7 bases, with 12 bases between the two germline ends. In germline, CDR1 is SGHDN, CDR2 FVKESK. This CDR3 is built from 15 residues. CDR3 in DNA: TGTGCCAGCAGCCAACAGGTCACCAGGAATTCACCCCTCCACTTT. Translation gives CASSQQVTRNSPLHF.

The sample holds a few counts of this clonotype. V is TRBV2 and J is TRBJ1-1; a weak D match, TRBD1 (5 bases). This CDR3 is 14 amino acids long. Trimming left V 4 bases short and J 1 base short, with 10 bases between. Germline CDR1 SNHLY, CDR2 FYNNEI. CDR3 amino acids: CASSGPTENTEAFF. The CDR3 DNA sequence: TGTGCCAGCAGTGGCCCGACAGAGAACACTGAAGCTTTCTTT. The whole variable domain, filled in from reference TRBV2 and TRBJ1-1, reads EPEVTQTPSHQVTQMGQEVILRCVPISNHLYFYWYRQILGQKVEFLVSFYNNEISEKSEIFDDQFSVERPDGSNFTLKIRSTKLEDSAMYFCASSGPTENTEAFFGQGTRLTVV.

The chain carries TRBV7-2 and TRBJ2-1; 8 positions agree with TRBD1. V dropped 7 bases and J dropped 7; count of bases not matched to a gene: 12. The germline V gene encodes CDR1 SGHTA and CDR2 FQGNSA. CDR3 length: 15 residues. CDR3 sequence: CASNPGGSVWNEQFF. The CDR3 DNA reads TGTGCCAGCAACCCAGGGGGCTCGGTTTGGAATGAGCAGTTCTTC.

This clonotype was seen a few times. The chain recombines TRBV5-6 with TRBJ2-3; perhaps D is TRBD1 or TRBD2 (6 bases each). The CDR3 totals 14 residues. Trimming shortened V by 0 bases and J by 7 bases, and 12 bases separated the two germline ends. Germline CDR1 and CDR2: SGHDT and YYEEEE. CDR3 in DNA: TGTGCCAGCAGCTTGGATGGGGGGCTTTATACGCAGTATTTT. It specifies CASSLDGGLYTQYF.

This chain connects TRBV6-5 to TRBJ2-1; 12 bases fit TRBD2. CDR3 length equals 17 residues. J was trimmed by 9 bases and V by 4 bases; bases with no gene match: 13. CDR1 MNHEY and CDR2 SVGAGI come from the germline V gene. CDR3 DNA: TGTGCCAGCAGTTCCCTGTCCGGGACTAGCGGGCTTCCTGAGCAGTTCTTC. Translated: CASSSLSGTSGLPEQFF.

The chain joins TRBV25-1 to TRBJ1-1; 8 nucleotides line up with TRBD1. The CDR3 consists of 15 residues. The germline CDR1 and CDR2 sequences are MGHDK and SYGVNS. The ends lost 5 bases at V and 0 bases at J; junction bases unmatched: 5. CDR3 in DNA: TGTGCCAGCAGTCCCCGGGACAGGATGAACACTGAAGCTTTCTTT. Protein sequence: CASSPRDRMNTEAFF.

The CDR3 loop reads CASSQVREGKASYEQYF. The DNA of the CDR3 is TGTGCCAGCAGCCAAGTGAGGGAAGGAAAGGCCTCCTACGAGCAGTACTTC. The chain carries TRBV3-1 and TRBJ2-7, with D maybe TRBD2 (5 bases). Germline-derived CDR1 and CDR2 are LGHDT and YNNKEL (reference sequence). The CDR3 is 17 amino acids. V lost 1 base and J 0 bases, leaving 16 bases between the germline ends.

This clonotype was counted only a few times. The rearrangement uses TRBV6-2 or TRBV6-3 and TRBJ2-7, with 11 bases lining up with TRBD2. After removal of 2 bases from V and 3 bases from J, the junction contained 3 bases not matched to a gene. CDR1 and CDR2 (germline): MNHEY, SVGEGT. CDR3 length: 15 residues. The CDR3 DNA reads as TGTGCCAGCAGTTACCTAGCGGGAGGTGACTACGAGCAGTACTTC. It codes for CASSYLAGGDYEQYF.

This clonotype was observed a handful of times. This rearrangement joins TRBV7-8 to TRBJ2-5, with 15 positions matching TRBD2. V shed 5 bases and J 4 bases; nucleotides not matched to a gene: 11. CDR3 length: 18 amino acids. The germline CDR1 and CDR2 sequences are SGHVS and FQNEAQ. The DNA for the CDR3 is TGTGCCAGCAGCAGACCAGGGACTAGCGGGAGGAGTAGAGAGACCCAGTACTTC. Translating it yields CASSRPGTSGRSRETQYF.

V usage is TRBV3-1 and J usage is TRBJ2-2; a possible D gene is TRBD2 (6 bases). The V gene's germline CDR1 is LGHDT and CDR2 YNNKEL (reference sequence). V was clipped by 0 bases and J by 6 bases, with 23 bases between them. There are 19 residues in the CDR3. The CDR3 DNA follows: TGTGCCAGCAGCCAAGAATTATTCACCGGCGGGACGAAAGCCGGGGAGCTGTTTTTT. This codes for CASSQELFTGGTKAGELFF.

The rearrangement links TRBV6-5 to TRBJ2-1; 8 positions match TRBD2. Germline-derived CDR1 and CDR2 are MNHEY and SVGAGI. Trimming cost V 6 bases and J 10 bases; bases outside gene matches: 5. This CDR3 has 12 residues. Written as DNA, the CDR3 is TGTGCCAGCAGCCGTAGCGGGATAGAGCAGTTCTTC. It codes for CASSRSGIEQFF.

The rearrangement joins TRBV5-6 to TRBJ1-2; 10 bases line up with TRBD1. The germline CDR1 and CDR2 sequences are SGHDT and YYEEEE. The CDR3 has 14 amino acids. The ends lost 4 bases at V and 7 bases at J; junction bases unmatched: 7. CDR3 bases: TGTGCCAGCAGCGTGGGACAGGGGATTGGTGGCTACACCTTC. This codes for CASSVGQGIGGYTF.

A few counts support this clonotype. CDR3 region: CASSYQRDNQPQHF. The CDR3, as DNA: TGTGCCAGCAGTTACCAGCGTGACAATCAGCCCCAGCATTTT. The rearrangement joins TRBV6-2 or TRBV6-3 to TRBJ1-5; D gene uncertain. The V gene's germline CDR1 is MNHEY and CDR2 SVGEGT. There are 14 residues in the CDR3. V lost 2 bases to trimming and J lost 3 bases, with 8 bases between them.

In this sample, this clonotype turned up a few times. The CDR3, as DNA: TGTGCCAGCAGCTTGGTGGGACTCCACCAAGAGACCCAGTACTTC. Translated: CASSLVGLHQETQYF. This chain connects TRBV5-5 to TRBJ2-5; D may be TRBD2 (6 bases). V was shortened by 0 bases and J by 0 bases, with 9 bases between the two germline ends. There are 15 residues in the CDR3. Germline V gene sequence: CDR1 SGHKS, CDR2 YYEKEE (reference sequence).

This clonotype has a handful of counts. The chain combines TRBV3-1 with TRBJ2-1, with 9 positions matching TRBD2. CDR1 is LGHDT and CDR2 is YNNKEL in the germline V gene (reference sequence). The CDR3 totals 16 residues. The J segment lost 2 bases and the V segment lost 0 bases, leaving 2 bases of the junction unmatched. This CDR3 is CASSQEAGGPYNEQFF. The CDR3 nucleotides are TGTGCCAGCAGCCAAGAGGCGGGGGGGCCCTACAATGAGCAGTTCTTC.

The DNA for the CDR3 is TGTGCCAGCAGCCCCTCTACCGGGACAGGGTCCCGTATAGCTTTCTTT. Translation: CASSPSTGTGSRIAFF. This chain connects TRBV13 to TRBJ1-1, with 9 nucleotides matching TRBD1. The CDR3 contains 16 residues. Germline CDR1 and CDR2: PRHDT and FYEKMQ (reference sequence). With V trimmed by 5 bases and J by 10 bases, 17 bases remained unmatched.

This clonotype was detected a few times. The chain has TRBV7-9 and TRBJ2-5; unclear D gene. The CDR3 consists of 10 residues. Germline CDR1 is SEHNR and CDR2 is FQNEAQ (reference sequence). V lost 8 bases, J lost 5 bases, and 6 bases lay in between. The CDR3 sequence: CASQNETQYF. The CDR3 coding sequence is TGTGCCAGCCAGAACGAGACCCAGTACTTC. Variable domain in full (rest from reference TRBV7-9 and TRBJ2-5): DTGVSQNPRHKITKRGQNVTFRCDPISEHNRLYWYRQTLGQGPEFLTYFQNEAQLEKSRLLSDRFSAERPKGSFSTLEIQRTEQGDSAMYLCASQNETQYFGPGTRLLVL.

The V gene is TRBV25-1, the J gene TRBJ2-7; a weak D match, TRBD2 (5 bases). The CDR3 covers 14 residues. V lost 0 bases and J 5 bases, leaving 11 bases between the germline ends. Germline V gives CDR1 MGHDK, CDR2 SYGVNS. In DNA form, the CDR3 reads TGTGCCAGCAGTGAATATCGGGGTAAGAACGAGCAGTACTTC. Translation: CASSEYRGKNEQYF.